This T cell receptor (beta chain) was identified in a study of T cells after posttransplantation cyclophosphamide. CDR3 length: 17 residues. The trim removed 1 base at V and 4 bases at J, leaving 8 bases unmatched. Germline-derived CDR1 and CDR2 are LNHDA and SQIVND (reference sequence). Sequencing was performed with immunoSEQ multiplex PCR; in TCRdb, only in-frame clones are kept and a portion is missing. The sample holds under 40,000 clones; 75% to 95% are singletons and the top ten take around 0.096%. Study results and caveats: TRB overlap between skin or GI tissue T cells and blood was limited. Recipient CMV seropositivity and CMV reactivation strongly tracked TRB clonality. Donor CD8+ memory clones often dominated recipient blood repertoires at later times.

The naive gate required viable CD3+CD4+ or CD3+CD8+ cells with CCR7+CD45RA+CD45RO-CD95-CD27+CD28+ phenotype. This related bone marrow graft donor gave peripheral blood on the day of marrow donation. For this clone: Its antigen remains unidentified.

This rearrangement joins TRBV19 to TRBJ1-1; 11 bases align to TRBD1. The specimen was naive CD4+ T cells sorted from blood. This TCR was sampled from a man under 40 in good health and a related stem cell transplant donor. The CDR3 sequence: CASSIAGQGALVTEAFF. CDR3 nucleotide sequence: TGTGCCAGTAGTATAGCAGGACAGGGGGCTTTGGTCACTGAAGCTTTCTTT. Together with reference TRBV19 and TRBJ1-1, the CDR3 gives the full variable domain: DGGITQSPKYLFRKEGQNVTLSCEQNLNHDAMYWYRQDPGQGLRLIYYSQIVNDFQKGDIAEGYSVSREKKESFPLTVTSAQKNPTAFYLCASSIAGQGALVTEAFFGQGTRLTVV.